Below are 27 T cell receptor beta chains sequenced from a single sample in a study of patients and donors after allogeneic stem cell transplantation. TCRdb fed the RT-PCR reads into MiXCR, producing one record per CDR3 protein. The table records some 880,000 distinct CDR3 sequences, 15% to 20% of them present only once. Material for sequencing was blood, either unsorted or a sorted T cell fraction (not recorded which). These receptors originate from a human donor who was either an allogeneic HSCT recipient or a stem cell or donor lymphocyte infusion donor (not recorded which). It is not recorded whose cells these are; they may come from a transplant donor.

This chain connects TRBV27 to TRBJ1-6, with 9 bases matching TRBD1. There are 14 residues in the CDR3. Trimming cost V 2 bases and J 12 bases; bases outside gene matches: 5. Per germline, CDR1 MNHEY and CDR2 SMNVEV (reference sequence). The chain's CDR3 is CASSLEGQGRPLHF. DNA of the CDR3: TGTGCCAGCAGTTTAGAGGGACAGGGAAGACCCCTCCACTTT.

In DNA, the CDR3 is TGTGCCAGCAGTGAAGGCAGGGATCGTGGTTATGGCTACACCTTC. Protein: CASSEGRDRGYGYTF. The gene calls are TRBV6-1 and TRBJ1-2; a possible D gene is TRBD1 (5 bases). The V end was cut by 1 base, the J end by 5 bases, with 14 bases between. The CDR3 loop spans 15 amino acids. Germline V gene data show CDR1 as MNHNS and CDR2 as SASEGT.

The rearrangement joins TRBV29-1 to TRBJ1-1; D is unresolved. V shed 3 bases and J shed 1 base, with 9 bases lying between them. This CDR3 is built from 13 residues. The germline V gene has CDR1 SQVTM and CDR2 ANQGSEA. The CDR3 nucleotides read TGCAGCGTTGAGCCCGCCGAGAACACTGAAGCTTTCTTT. Protein: CSVEPAENTEAFF.

The rearrangement links TRBV10-3 to TRBJ1-2; 8 bases agree with TRBD1. V dropped 10 bases and J dropped 5; count of bases not matched to a gene: 9. Germline V gene lookup returns CDR1 ENHRY and CDR2 SYGVKD. This CDR3 spans 13 amino acids. CDR3 DNA sequence: TGTGCCACGCGCGGACAGGGTTTTTATGGCTACACCTTC. It encodes CATRGQGFYGYTF.

This clonotype has only a few counts. The chain links TRBV7-2 to TRBJ2-5; 8 bases align to TRBD2. The CDR3 totals 18 residues. Germline CDR1 SGHTA, CDR2 FQGNSA. Trimming cost V 0 bases and J 5 bases; bases outside gene matches: 14. This CDR3 is CASSLAPFHRGGMETQYF. CDR3 in DNA: TGTGCCAGCAGCTTAGCCCCTTTCCATCGCGGGGGGATGGAGACCCAGTACTTC.

This clonotype was counted a few times. This chain uses TRBV10-3 with TRBJ2-1, with 7 bases matching TRBD1. V trimming: 9 bases; J trimming: 9 bases; junction bases outside the gene matches: 11. The CDR3 loop spans 13 amino acids. Germline CDR1 ENHRY, CDR2 SYGVKD. DNA for the CDR3: TGTGCCATACAACAGGGGTCAGGTCGTGAGCAGTTCTTC. It encodes CAIQQGSGREQFF.

The chain carries TRBV2 and TRBJ2-1; D not resolved. The V end lost 2 bases, the J end lost 7 bases, and 9 bases lay between the germline ends. The CDR3 covers 13 residues. Germline V gene data show CDR1 as SNHLY and CDR2 as FYNNEI. DNA of the CDR3: TGTGCCAGCAGTGAACAAGTCAGGAATGAGCAGTTCTTC. Its protein product is CASSEQVRNEQFF.

The gene calls are TRBV12-3 or TRBV12-4 and TRBJ2-7; D remains unclear. Trimming pared 5 bases from V and 6 bases from J, leaving 11 bases between. The CDR3 has 12 residues. The CDR3 loop is CASSGIIAEQYF. CDR3 coding DNA: TGTGCCAGCAGTGGTATCATAGCCGAGCAGTACTTC.

There are a few counts of this clonotype. The chain uses TRBV7-8 and TRBJ2-7, with D unclear. V gave up 0 bases and J gave up 1 base, with 10 bases separating them. The CDR3 spans 15 residues. The germline CDR1 and CDR2 sequences are SGHVS and FQNEAQ. CDR3 sequence reads: CASSLAQPSSYEQYF. In DNA form, the CDR3 reads TGTGCCAGCAGCTTAGCGCAGCCCTCTTCCTACGAGCAGTACTTC.

This clonotype was counted ten times or more. Here the CDR3 DNA reads TGTGCCAGCAGCTTCGGGACGGTCTACAATGAGCAGTTCTTC. This encodes CASSFGTVYNEQFF. V is TRBV13 and J is TRBJ2-1; possibly TRBD1 or TRBD2 for D (5 bases each). The CDR3 is 14 amino acids. Trimming removed 3 bases from V and 3 bases from J, with 9 bases in between. Germline CDR1 PRHDT, CDR2 FYEKMQ (reference sequence). The whole variable domain, remainder taken from reference TRBV13 and TRBJ2-1, is AAGVIQSPRHLIKEKRETATLKCYPIPRHDTVYWYQQGPGQDPQFLISFYEKMQSDKGSIPDRFSAQQFSDYHSELNMSSLELGDSALYFCASSFGTVYNEQFFGPGTRLTVL.

This clonotype showed up just a few times. As DNA, the CDR3 is TGTGCCAGCAGAAGGACAGGGGGCGGCGGGGAGCTGTTTTTT. This gives the protein CASRRTGGGGELFF. This chain connects TRBV7-2 to TRBJ2-2; 11 positions agree with TRBD1. Losses at the gene ends were 6 bases for V and 7 bases for J; bases not matched to a gene: 4. CDR3 length: 14 residues. Per the germline V gene, CDR1 is SGHTA and CDR2 is FQGNSA.

This clonotype appeared a few times. This chain links TRBV27 with TRBJ2-1; possibly TRBD1 for D (6 bases). The V end was cut by 3 bases, the J end by 2 bases, with 17 bases between. Germline V gene sequence: CDR1 MNHEY, CDR2 SMNVEV (reference sequence). The CDR3 has 17 residues. The CDR3 DNA is TGTGCCAGCAGTTTCTGGTTTATGGGGGCTACCTACAATGAGCAGTTCTTC. Amino acids: CASSFWFMGATYNEQFF.

The J gene is TRBJ2-5, the V gene TRBV20-1, with D perhaps given as TRBD1 or TRBD2 (5 bases each). The V end was cut by 0 bases, the J end by 4 bases, with 9 bases between. CDR3 size: 13 residues. Germline assignment: CDR1 DFQATT and CDR2 SNEGSKA (reference sequence). CDR3 sequence: CSARDWGLETQYF. In nucleotides, the CDR3 is TGCAGTGCTAGAGATTGGGGGTTAGAGACCCAGTACTTC.

This clonotype was detected a few times. The chain carries TRBV30 and TRBJ2-5; D is possibly TRBD1 (5 bases). V was pared by 2 bases and J by 4 bases, with 11 bases between. Per germline, CDR1 GTSNPN and CDR2 SVGIG (reference sequence). There are 13 residues in the CDR3. This chain's CDR3 is CAWSQGGRETQYF. The CDR3 region has the DNA TGTGCCTGGAGTCAGGGTGGACGAGAGACCCAGTACTTC.

This clonotype was seen repeatedly, ten times or more. The CDR3 is CASSRDRVYNEQFF. For the CDR3, the DNA is TGTGCCAGCAGTAGGGACAGAGTCTACAATGAGCAGTTCTTC. The rearrangement joins TRBV2 to TRBJ2-1; 7 nucleotides line up with TRBD1. With 5 bases clipped from V and 3 bases from J, the junction kept 4 bases outside the gene matches. There are 14 residues in the CDR3. Germline values: CDR1 SNHLY, CDR2 FYNNEI.

The CDR3 protein is CASSSSRRGRGYTF. CDR3 sequence (DNA): TGTGCCAGCAGCTCCTCGAGGCGGGGGCGAGGCTACACCTTC. This rearrangement joins TRBV7-8 to TRBJ1-2, with D maybe TRBD1 (6 bases). Germline CDR1 is SGHVS and CDR2 is FQNEAQ. V was cut by 4 bases and J by 8 bases, with 17 bases left in between. This CDR3 has 14 residues.

This clonotype was seen a few times. The CDR3 nucleotides read TGTGCCAGCAGCGGACGTAGCGGGAGGGTGGAAGAGACCCAGTACTTC. Translating gives CASSGRSGRVEETQYF. The chain has TRBV7-6 and TRBJ2-5; TRBD2 matches 11 bases. The CDR3 runs to 16 residues. V gave up 5 bases and J gave up 3 bases; unmatched junction bases: 8. Germline V gene data show CDR1 as SGHVS and CDR2 as FNYEAQ. The whole variable domain, remainder taken from reference TRBV7-6 and TRBJ2-5, is GAGVSQSPRYKVTKRGQDVALRCDPISGHVSLYWYRQALGQGPEFLTYFNYEAQQDKSGLPNDRFSAERPEGSISTLTIQRTEQRDSAMYRCASSGRSGRVEETQYFGPGTRLLVL.

The chain is built from TRBV7-3 and TRBJ2-5; D possibly uses TRBD1 or TRBD2 (6 bases each). CDR1 SGHTA and CDR2 FQGTGA come from the germline V gene. Deletions cut 5 bases from V and 2 bases from J, with 15 bases between. The CDR3 is made up of 15 amino acids. The chain's CDR3 is CASSRGTTVQETQYF. In nucleotides, the CDR3 is TGTGCCAGCAGCCGGGGGACAACCGTACAAGAGACCCAGTACTTC.

This clonotype was observed a handful of times. The chain has TRBV4-2 and TRBJ2-2, with TRBD1 as a possible D gene (6 bases). V was clipped by 5 bases and J by 1 base, with 8 bases between them. The CDR3 loop spans 14 amino acids. Germline V gene sequence: CDR1 LGHNA, CDR2 YNFKEQ. CDR3 protein: CASSGGLNTGELFF. CDR3 sequence (DNA): TGTGCCAGCAGCGGGGGCCTGAACACCGGGGAGCTGTTTTTT.

This rearrangement joins TRBV6-1 to TRBJ2-1; D gene unclear. The CDR3 extends over 16 amino acids. V was cut by 6 bases and J by 2 bases, with 17 bases left in between. The V gene's germline CDR1 is MNHNS and CDR2 SASEGT. In DNA, the CDR3 is TGTGCCAGCAGAAGTGAACGGGTCAGTCCCTACAATGAGCAGTTCTTC. Protein: CASRSERVSPYNEQFF.

In DNA, the CDR3 is TGCAGTGCCCAGACATCCACCTACGAGCAGTACTTC. This gives the protein CSAQTSTYEQYF. The genes are TRBV20-1 and TRBJ2-7; D remains unclear. V gave up 6 bases and J gave up 2 bases, with 11 bases separating them. CDR1 and CDR2 from the germline V gene are DFQATT and SNEGSKA (reference sequence). The CDR3 is 12 residues long.

The chain couples TRBV10-3 to TRBJ2-1, with 7 bases aligning to TRBD2. Germline-derived CDR1 and CDR2 are ENHRY and SYGVKD. The CDR3 is made up of 15 amino acids. With 3 bases clipped from V and 0 bases from J, the junction kept 2 bases outside the gene matches. CDR3 amino acids: CAISEGTTSYNEQFF. CDR3 coding DNA: TGTGCCATCAGTGAAGGGACTACCTCCTACAATGAGCAGTTCTTC.

This clonotype occurred many times. This chain joins TRBV12-3 or TRBV12-4 and TRBJ1-2; TRBD1 is a possible D gene (5 bases). This CDR3 is 13 amino acids long. V was clipped by 5 bases and J by 4 bases, with 11 bases between them. The CDR3 region is CASSPQGRYGYTF. CDR3 DNA: TGTGCCAGCAGTCCGCAGGGACGCTATGGCTACACCTTC.

There are many counts of this clonotype. The rearrangement joins TRBV12-3 or TRBV12-4 to TRBJ2-3, with D perhaps TRBD1 (5 bases). The germline V and J ends were trimmed by 3 bases and 2 bases, with 15 bases remaining between them. This CDR3 is built from 16 residues. The CDR3 DNA reads TGTGCCAGCAGTTTGGGAAGGGGCCCTATCACAGATACGCAGTATTTT. Protein product: CASSLGRGPITDTQYF.

This clonotype appeared a few times. V usage is TRBV6-2 or TRBV6-3 and J usage is TRBJ1-1, with TRBD1 matching 9 bases. Germline V lookup: CDR1 MNHEY, CDR2 SVGEGT. After removal of 6 bases from V and 4 bases from J, the junction contained 9 bases not matched to a gene. The CDR3 is made up of 15 amino acids. The CDR3 is CASRNPGQGSTEAFF. The CDR3 bases are TGTGCCAGCAGAAACCCGGGACAGGGATCCACTGAAGCTTTCTTT.

This chain connects TRBV25-1 to TRBJ1-2; possible D gene TRBD1, 5 bases. V was clipped by 6 bases and J by 3 bases, with 20 bases between them. Germline-derived CDR1 and CDR2 are MGHDK and SYGVNS. CDR3 size: 16 residues. CDR3 residues: CASRGPGTGLDYGYTF. CDR3 nucleotide sequence: TGTGCCAGCAGGGGGCCCGGCACCGGATTAGACTATGGCTACACCTTC.

The chain uses TRBV7-3 and TRBJ2-1; D may be TRBD1 or TRBD2 (5 bases each). CDR1 and CDR2 (germline): SGHTA, FQGTGA. The length of the CDR3 is 16 residues. V was shortened by 5 bases and J by 2 bases, with 16 bases between the two germline ends. For the CDR3, the DNA is TGTGCCAGCAGCCCTAGAGGGACCCAACCCTACAATGAGCAGTTCTTC. Protein product: CASSPRGTQPYNEQFF.